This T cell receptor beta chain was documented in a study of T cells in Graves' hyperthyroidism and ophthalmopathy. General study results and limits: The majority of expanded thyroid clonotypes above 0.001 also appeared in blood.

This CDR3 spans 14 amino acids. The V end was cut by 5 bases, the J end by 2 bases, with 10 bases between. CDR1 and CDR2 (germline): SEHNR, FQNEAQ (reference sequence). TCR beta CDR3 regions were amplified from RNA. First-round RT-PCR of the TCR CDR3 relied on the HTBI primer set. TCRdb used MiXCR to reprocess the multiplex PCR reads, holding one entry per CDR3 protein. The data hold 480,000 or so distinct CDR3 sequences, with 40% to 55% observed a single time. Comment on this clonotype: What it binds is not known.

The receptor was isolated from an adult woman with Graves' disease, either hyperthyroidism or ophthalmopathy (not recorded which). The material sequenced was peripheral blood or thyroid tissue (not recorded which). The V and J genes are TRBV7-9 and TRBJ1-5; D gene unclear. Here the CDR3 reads CASSSFDGNQPQHF. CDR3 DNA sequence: TGTGCCAGCAGCAGCTTTGATGGCAATCAGCCCCAGCATTTT.